This T cell receptor (beta chain) was profiled in a study of response to subunit inactivated influenza vaccine. The CDR3 contains 18 residues. Germline V lookup: CDR1 SGHKS, CDR2 YYEKEE (reference sequence). V gave up 0 bases and J gave up 3 bases, with 19 bases separating them. This clonotype was detected a few times. As yet, its antigen is unknown. TCRdb fed the RT-PCR reads into MiXCR, producing one record per CDR3 protein. Of about 520,000 distinct CDR3 sequences listed, over 25% are singletons. The study, taken as a whole, reports: Authors suggested few new T cells are recruited by each seasonal influenza vaccination.

This material consisted of CD4+ T cells sorted from PBMCs, taken 5 to 6 days after vaccination. The chain combines TRBV5-5 with TRBJ1-5; D gene unclear. The sequence derives from a middle-aged man who received an inactivated influenza vaccine. The CDR3: CASSLGSGIPFSNQPQHF. The CDR3 region has the DNA TGTGCCAGCAGCTTGGGGTCCGGGATACCGTTCTCCAATCAGCCCCAGCATTTT.